This T cell receptor (beta chain) was recorded in a study of a mutant IDH1 vaccine in newly diagnosed glioma. Study-level background: The patients were given eight vaccinations, one each in weeks 1, 3, 5, 7, 11, 15, 19 and 23. The initiation of vaccination occurred 4-6 weeks after radiotherapy alone, or with temozolomide cycles.

Data came from immunoSEQ multiplex PCR; TCRdb stores just in-frame clones and leaves some out. The sample has 40,000 to 55,000 clones, about 91% seen once. Time point defined: week 11, during vaccination. Doses comprised 300 ug of mutant IDH1 20-mer peptide each, plus topical imiquimod. Trimming shortened V by 3 bases and J by 1 base, and 9 bases separated the two germline ends. The CDR3 is 14 residues long. Per germline, CDR1 MNHNY and CDR2 SVGAGI (reference sequence). As regards this clone: Its antigen remains unidentified.

The TCR sequence derives from a man between 50 and 59 years old with glioma. The starting material was PBMCs, obtained from a glioma patient whose treatment included an IDH1 peptide vaccine. The J gene is TRBJ2-5, the V gene TRBV6-6, with unresolved D. CDR3 loop: CASSYRASQETQYF. DNA for the CDR3: TGTGCCAGCAGTTATCGGGCCTCCCAAGAGACCCAGTACTTC.